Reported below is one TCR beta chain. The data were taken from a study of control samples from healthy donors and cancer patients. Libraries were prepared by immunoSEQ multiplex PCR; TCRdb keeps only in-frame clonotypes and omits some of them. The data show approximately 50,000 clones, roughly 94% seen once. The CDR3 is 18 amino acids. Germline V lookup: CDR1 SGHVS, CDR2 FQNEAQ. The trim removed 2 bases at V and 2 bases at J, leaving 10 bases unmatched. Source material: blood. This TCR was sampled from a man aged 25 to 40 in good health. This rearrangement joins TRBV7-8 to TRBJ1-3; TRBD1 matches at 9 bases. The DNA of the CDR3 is TGTGCCAGCAGCTTATTTTGGACAGGGGAAAGTACTGGAAACACCATATATTTT. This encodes CASSLFWTGESTGNTIYF.